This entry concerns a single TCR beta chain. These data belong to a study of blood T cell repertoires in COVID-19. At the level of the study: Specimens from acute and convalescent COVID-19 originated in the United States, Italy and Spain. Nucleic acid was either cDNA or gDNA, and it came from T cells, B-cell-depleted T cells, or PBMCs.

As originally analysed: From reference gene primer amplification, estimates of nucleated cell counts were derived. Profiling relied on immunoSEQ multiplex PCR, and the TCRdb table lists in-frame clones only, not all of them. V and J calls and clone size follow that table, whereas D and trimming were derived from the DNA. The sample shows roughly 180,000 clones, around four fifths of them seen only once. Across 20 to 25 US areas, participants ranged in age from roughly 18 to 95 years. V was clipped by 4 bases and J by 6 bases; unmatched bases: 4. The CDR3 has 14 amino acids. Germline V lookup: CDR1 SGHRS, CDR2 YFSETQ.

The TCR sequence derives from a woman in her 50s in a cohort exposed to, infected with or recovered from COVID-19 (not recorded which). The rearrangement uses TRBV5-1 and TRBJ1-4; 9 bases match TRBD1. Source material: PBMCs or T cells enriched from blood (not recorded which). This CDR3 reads CASSTGQGDEKLFF. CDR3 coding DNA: TGCGCCAGCAGCACGGGACAGGGTGATGAAAAACTGTTTTTT.